The source of this T cell receptor beta chain is a study of cytomegalovirus exposure and HLA in healthy donors. The PCR contained 60 Vbeta and 13 Jbeta primers. The data were produced by immunoSEQ multiplex PCR, yet TCRdb's version contains in-frame clones alone and is incomplete. Here the sample spans 200,000 to 250,000 clones, under 85% being singletons. Germline lookup yields CDR1 SGHRS and CDR2 YFSETQ. The CDR3 is 13 amino acids. Whole-study results and caveats: Sequence variants that were highly shared formed a cluster that was likely a sequencing artifact.

Concerning this clone: Its cognate antigen is unknown.

Sequences were obtained from PBMCs. The TCR comes from a man aged 45-65 years in good health and CMV-seronegative. The chain has TRBV5-1 and TRBJ2-5, with 9 bases fitting TRBD1. The closer fit of TRBJ2-7 to the DNA end suggests the J call may be wrong. As DNA, the CDR3 is TGCGCCAGCAGCCGGGACAGGGACTACGAGCAGTACTTC. Its protein is CASSRDRDYEQYF.